This T cell receptor beta chain was captured by sequencing in a study of vaccination effects on CD4 cells after COVID-19 (dated by TCRdb to between 2021 and 2024). A note on the overall study: Across the study, the median time from the second dose to post-vaccine sampling was 72 days (range 14 to 241). In both COVID-19 convalescent patients and infection-naive vaccine recipients, the study compared SARS-CoV-2 spike-specific CD4+ TCR repertoires from before mRNA vaccination with those from after it. The Oncomine TCR Beta short-read assay on an Illumina iSeq 100 was used to sequence cultures from other donors in the study. Altogether, around 9 COVID-19 convalescent patients and several SARS-CoV-2-naive healthy vaccine recipients made up the full study.

Overall results and qualifications from the work: Marked clonal contraction was observed in both infection-induced and vaccine-induced clones at late post-vaccination timepoints, consistent with waning T cell responses. Among healthy vaccine recipients, nearly all vaccine-induced clones were SARS-CoV-2 mono-reactive, and just 1 of 255 was cross-reactive with common cold coronaviruses. Only a small number of convalescent patients were included, and no early post-infection timepoints were available, which limited the study.

A note on this clone: Its antigen is still unknown. Per-nucleotide qualities are absent, and no much larger clonotype sits a single base away.

V is pared back by 0 bases and J by 1 base, with 4 bases lying between the germline termini. The CDR1 and CDR2 encoded by the germline V gene are SGHRS and YFSETQ. Counted from cysteine to phenylalanine, this CDR3 has 14 amino acids. Kept here is only the CDR3 DNA, which spans 42 bases and is read in frame from base 1. To identify antigen-specific CD4+ T cell clonotypes by their expansion, the ViraFEST assay first stimulated PBMC with viral peptide pools and then applied TCR sequencing. After roughly 11 days of culture, CD4+ T cells were isolated with the EasySep CD4+ T cell isolation kit. Participants received two doses of either the BNT162b2 or the mRNA-1273 mRNA SARS-CoV-2 vaccine. None of the healthy vaccine recipients had a prior SARS-CoV-2 infection, which was confirmed by nucleocapsid antibody tests that came back negative both before and after vaccination. Two million PBMC per well were cultured in IMDM with roughly 5% human AB serum, 10 IU/ml IL-2 and gentamicin, plus 10 ug/ml peptides. On days 3 and 7, half of the culture medium was replaced with fresh IL-2-containing medium. Each peptide stimulation condition was cultured in triplicate wells unless otherwise noted. Using Ficoll-Paque Plus gradient centrifugation, PBMC were separated from whole blood and then either used fresh or cryopreserved at -140C. Overlapping peptide pools spanned the spike proteins of SARS-CoV-2 and the common cold coronaviruses HCoV-NL63, HCoV-OC43 and HCoV-229E. Genomic DNA was extracted from cultured CD4+ T cells with the QIAamp micro DNA kit.

The library was obtained by the immunoSEQ multiplex PCR assay. DNA from the cultured, isolated CD4+ T cells was subjected to TCR beta CDR3 sequencing. Per the authors' processing: Non-productive TCR sequences were discarded, and reads were trimmed to the CDR3 region, with only CDR3s of 7 or more amino acids retained. The MANAFEST web app was used to identify antigen-specific clonotypes by comparing expansion in peptide wells with expansion in reference cultures. For clones to be considered positive, expansion at FDR<0.05 versus reference and all other wells, an odds ratio above 5, and a frequency above 0.1% in two replicate wells were required. A clonotype was defined as cross-reactive if the clonotype was significantly expanded both in SARS-CoV-2 spike wells and in at least one common cold coronavirus spike condition. CDR3 similarity was assessed by Levenshtein distance with the stringdist R package, and unrooted trees were built with ape in R 3.6.1. As stored in TCRdb, this immuneACCESS dataset retains in-frame rearrangements with V and J assigned. A fraction of the clones does not appear; measured against another copy, unresolved V genes explain less than half of the discrepancy, and the remainder lacks a known reason. The DNA was the basis for D and trimming; V, J and clone size are from that table. The sample contains around 33,000 clones, roughly 63% of them found a single time. The ten largest clones represent nearly 9% of the sample.

The V and J genes are TRBV5-1 and TRBJ2-2, with no confident D gene call. The receptor's source is a human donor who received a COVID-19 vaccine. The specimen comprised CD4+ T cells from PBMCs cultured with SARS-CoV-2 spike peptides, sampled after COVID-19 vaccination. The cell subset or site label here, explained by the study, means: SARS-CoV-2 spike overlapping peptide pool stimulation. The bases read TGCGCCAGCAGCTTGGATCAGAACACCGGGGAGCTGTTTTTT. It is translated as CASSLDQNTGELFF.